The clone carrying this TCR beta chain was observed once. The CDR3 is 14 amino acids. Trimming pared 6 bases from V and 4 bases from J, leaving 16 bases between. Germline lookup yields CDR1 SGHRS and CDR2 YFSETQ. TCRdb redid the calling of the 5' RACE reads with MiXCR, one entry per CDR3 protein. The sample includes 59,000 or so distinct CDR3 sequences, approximately 12% of them seen just once. The data are from a study of neurological immune-mediated disorders. V is TRBV5-1 and J is TRBJ1-1; tentative D call: TRBD1 (6 bases). Sequences were obtained from PBMCs. The clonotype was recovered from a woman aged 60 to 75 with HTLV-1-associated myelopathy (HAM/TSP). CDR3 sequence (DNA): TGCGCCAGCATTCCACAGGGAGGAATCACTGAAGCTTTCTTT. Its protein is CASIPQGGITEAFF. Full variable domain (rest looked up from reference TRBV5-1 and TRBJ1-1): KAGVTQTPRYLIKTRGQQVTLSCSPISGHRSVSWYQQTPGQGLQFLFEYFSETQRNKGNFPGRFSGRQFSNSRSEMNVSTLELGDSALYLCASIPQGGITEAFFGQGTRLTVV.